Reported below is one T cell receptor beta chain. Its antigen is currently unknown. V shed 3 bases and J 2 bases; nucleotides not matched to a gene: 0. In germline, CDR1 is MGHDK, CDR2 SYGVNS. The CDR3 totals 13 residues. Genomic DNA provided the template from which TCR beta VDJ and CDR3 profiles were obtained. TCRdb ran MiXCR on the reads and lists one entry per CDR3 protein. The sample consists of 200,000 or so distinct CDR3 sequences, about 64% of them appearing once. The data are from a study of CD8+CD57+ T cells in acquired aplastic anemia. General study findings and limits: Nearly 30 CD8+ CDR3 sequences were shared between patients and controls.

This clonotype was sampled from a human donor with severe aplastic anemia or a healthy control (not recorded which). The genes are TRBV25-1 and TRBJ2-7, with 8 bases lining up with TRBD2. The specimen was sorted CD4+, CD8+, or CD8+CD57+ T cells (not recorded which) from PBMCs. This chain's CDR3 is CASSERGAYEQYF. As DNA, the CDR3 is TGTGCCAGCAGTGAGCGGGGGGCCTACGAGCAGTACTTC.